The next 22 T cell receptor beta chains were all read from a single sample in a study of blood T cells in healthy people across ages. Primed by a sample-barcoded 5' primer and a J-beta primer mix, a second PCR proceeded for about 6 to 12 cycles. TCRdb independently ran MiXCR on the 5' RACE reads; one entry per CDR3 protein. The sample contains approximately 780,000 distinct CDR3 sequences, around 25% of which appear only once. These same records also appear under a second study, on T cells of mothers and their children.

The source material was blood. The receptors here all came from a boy aged 10-17 years in good health.

The chain recombines TRBV27 with TRBJ2-5; 7 nucleotides align to TRBD2. Gene TRBJ2-1 matches the end of the DNA better, so the J call may be wrong. The CDR3 extends over 13 amino acids. The germline CDR1 and CDR2 sequences are MNHEY and SMNVEV (reference sequence). The CDR3 loop reads CASFRGVGNEQFF. CDR3 DNA sequence: TGTGCCAGCTTTCGGGGGGTAGGGAACGAGCAGTTCTTC.

The gene calls are TRBV5-1 and TRBJ1-5; D perhaps matches TRBD1 (5 bases). Trimming pared 4 bases from V and 6 bases from J, leaving 14 bases between. The V gene's germline CDR1 is SGHRS and CDR2 YFSETQ. The CDR3 consists of 14 residues. CDR3 bases: TGCGCCAGCAGCCCTTATGCTGGGGGTCAGCCCCAGCATTTT. As protein: CASSPYAGGQPQHF.

There are a few counts of this clonotype. The CDR3, as DNA: TGTGCCAGCAGTGACCAGGATTCACCCCTCCACTTT. It yields the protein CASSDQDSPLHF. This sequence joins TRBV2 and TRBJ1-6, with unresolved D. Germline V gene lookup returns CDR1 SNHLY and CDR2 FYNNEI. CDR3 length equals 12 residues. With 3 bases removed from V and 8 bases from J, the gap between germline ends came to 5 bases. The full variable domain, with the rest looked up from reference TRBV2 and TRBJ1-6, is EPEVTQTPSHQVTQMGQEVILRCVPISNHLYFYWYRQILGQKVEFLVSFYNNEISEKSEIFDDQFSVERPDGSNFTLKIRSTKLEDSAMYFCASSDQDSPLHFGNGTRLTVT.

In this sample, this clonotype turned up a few times. The DNA for the CDR3 is TGTGCCAGCAGCCACCGACCGACTAGCGGGGGGTTCTACAATGAGCAGTTCTTC. It codes for CASSHRPTSGGFYNEQFF. This chain links TRBV5-5 with TRBJ2-1; TRBD2 agrees at 13 bases. CDR3 size: 18 residues. Trimming removed 4 bases from V and 3 bases from J; junction bases left unmatched: 10. Germline V gives CDR1 SGHKS, CDR2 YYEKEE (reference sequence).

The V and J genes are TRBV27 and TRBJ2-1; 7 nucleotides line up with TRBD1. Gene TRBJ2-5 matches the end of the DNA better, so the J call may be wrong. CDR3 length: 15 amino acids. Germline assignment: CDR1 MNHEY and CDR2 SMNVEV (reference sequence). CDR3 in DNA: TGTGCCAGCAGTTTAGGGACAGTCCAACAAGAGACCCAGTACTTC. It yields the protein CASSLGTVQQETQYF.

This chain links TRBV9 with TRBJ1-2, with a possible D match to TRBD1 (5 bases). Germline V gene lookup returns CDR1 SGDLS and CDR2 YYNGEE. Trimming pared 5 bases from V and 9 bases from J, leaving 17 bases between. The CDR3 is 13 amino acids. As DNA, the CDR3 is TGTGCCAGCAGTCACGACACAGGTAGGAGCTACACCTTC. Amino acid sequence: CASSHDTGRSYTF. Complete variable domain (other parts from reference TRBV9 and TRBJ1-2): DSGVTQTPKHLITATGQRVTLRCSPRSGDLSVYWYQQSLDQGLQFLIQYYNGEERAKGNILERFSAQQFPDLHSELNLSSLELGDSALYFCASSHDTGRSYTFGSGTRLTVV.

This clonotype appeared a few times. The V and J genes are TRBV12-3 or TRBV12-4 and TRBJ1-5; no reliable D call. The V end lost 3 bases, the J end lost 5 bases, and 14 bases lay between the germline ends. The CDR3 length is 15 residues. Here the CDR3 DNA reads TGTGCCAGCAGTTTGGGCAGGCTTCTCCATCAGCCCCAGCATTTT. It translates to CASSLGRLLHQPQHF.

This clonotype was counted only a few times. This chain connects TRBV6-6 to TRBJ1-2; 7 bases align to TRBD1. Germline lookup yields CDR1 MNHNY and CDR2 SVGAGI (reference sequence). The CDR3 runs to 15 residues. V shed 6 bases, J shed 7 bases, and the junction held 14 bases outside the gene matches. CDR3 amino acids: CASSQLRQGERGYTF. The CDR3 DNA sequence: TGTGCCAGCAGCCAGCTTCGACAGGGAGAGCGTGGCTACACCTTC.

V gene TRBV2 combines with J gene TRBJ2-7, with D possibly being TRBD2 (5 bases). V was pared by 6 bases and J by 11 bases, with 14 bases between. Germline V gene lookup returns CDR1 SNHLY and CDR2 FYNNEI. The CDR3 runs 11 residues. The CDR3 DNA follows: TGTGCCAGCAGCCTCGGACTGAGGGAGTACTTC. Translating gives CASSLGLREYF.

This clonotype was found once. The chain has TRBV7-6 and TRBJ2-1, with a tentative D call TRBD2 (7 bases). The length of the CDR3 is 15 residues. The V gene's germline CDR1 is SGHVS and CDR2 FNYEAQ. The germline V and J ends were trimmed by 1 base and 7 bases, with 14 bases remaining between them. The CDR3, as DNA: TGTGCCAGCAGCTTAGAAGGGGGGGTGTTAAATGAGCAGTTCTTC. Translating it yields CASSLEGGVLNEQFF.

The J gene is TRBJ1-6, the V gene TRBV5-1; weak D call: TRBD1 (6 bases). Germline CDR1 SGHRS, CDR2 YFSETQ. Trimming shortened V by 0 bases and J by 15 bases, and 10 bases separated the two germline ends. This CDR3 region has 12 residues. CDR3: CASSLAQGGLHF. CDR3 bases: TGCGCCAGCAGCTTGGCACAGGGCGGCCTCCACTTT.

The rearrangement uses TRBV20-1 and TRBJ1-2; D might be TRBD1 (5 bases). V shed 5 bases and J shed 6 bases, with 7 bases lying between them. The germline V gene has CDR1 DFQATT and CDR2 SNEGSKA (reference sequence). This CDR3 contains 10 residues. CDR3 protein: CSAGAHGYTF. DNA for the CDR3: TGCAGTGCTGGGGCTCATGGCTACACCTTC.

This clonotype was found a few times. The V call is TRBV7-8, the J call TRBJ1-6; D unresolved. Germline CDR1 and CDR2: SGHVS and FQNEAQ. The CDR3 sequence is 15 residues long. V dropped 5 bases and J dropped 7 bases, with 15 bases sitting between them. CDR3 DNA sequence: TGTGCCAGCAGCCAGAGGCGGGTGGGAAATTCACCCCTCCACTTT. Encoded protein: CASSQRRVGNSPLHF.

This clonotype turned up a few times. The J gene is TRBJ2-5, the V gene TRBV4-2; D possibly uses TRBD1 or TRBD2 (5 bases each). Germline V gene lookup returns CDR1 LGHNA and CDR2 YNFKEQ. The ends were cut back, 0 bases at V and 3 bases at J, with 8 bases in the middle. This CDR3 has 14 amino acids. CDR3 protein: CASSQDGTEETQYF. The CDR3 nucleotides are TGTGCCAGCAGCCAAGATGGGACCGAAGAGACCCAGTACTTC.

The V gene is TRBV18, the J gene TRBJ1-4; D is uncertain. With 0 bases removed from V and 4 bases from J, the gap between germline ends came to 15 bases. Germline CDR1 is KGHSH and CDR2 is LQKENI. The CDR3 totals 17 residues. CDR3 DNA sequence: TGTGCCAGCTCACCACCCCTCGGGTTGGTGGTTAATGAAAAACTGTTTTTT. This codes for CASSPPLGLVVNEKLFF.

This clonotype showed up just a few times. This chain uses TRBV4-1 with TRBJ1-1; D call uncertain. Germline V CDR1 and CDR2: MGHRA, YSYEKL. Trimming took 4 bases from V and 4 from J, leaving 13 bases between them. The CDR3 runs 14 residues. CDR3: CASSLPGRVTEAFF. CDR3 sequence (DNA): TGCGCCAGCAGCCTCCCAGGACGTGTCACTGAAGCTTTCTTT.

There are many counts of this clonotype. Written as DNA, the CDR3 is TGTGCCAGCAGCGTAGCAGGGGAGGGATCCGAGACCCAGTACTTC. Translated, it gives CASSVAGEGSETQYF. V and J are TRBV9 and TRBJ2-5; TRBD2 is a possible D gene (7 bases). The CDR3 consists of 15 residues. Germline V lookup: CDR1 SGDLS, CDR2 YYNGEE. V gave up 0 bases and J gave up 5 bases, with 14 bases separating them.

This rearrangement joins TRBV6-6 to TRBJ2-5; D ambiguous. Judging by the DNA end, TRBJ2-7 fits better; the J call may be wrong. Germline V lookup: CDR1 MNHNY, CDR2 SVGAGI (reference sequence). This CDR3 has 12 amino acids. The CDR3 DNA reads as TGTGCCAGCAGTTACGGGCCACACGAGCAGTACTTC. Amino acid sequence: CASSYGPHEQYF.

This rearrangement joins TRBV11-2 to TRBJ2-1; TRBD1 matches 8 bases. The CDR3 runs 13 residues. The germline gives CDR1 SGHAT, CDR2 FQNNGV. V lost 1 base and J lost 9; bases outside the gene matches: 2. The CDR3 reads CASSLATGGEQFF. DNA for the CDR3: TGTGCCAGCAGCTTAGCTACAGGGGGTGAGCAGTTCTTC. The full variable domain, completed using reference TRBV11-2 and TRBJ2-1, is EAGVAQSPRYKIIEKRQSVAFWCNPISGHATLYWYQQILGQGPKLLIQFQNNGVVDDSQLPKDRFSAERLKGVDSTLKIQPAKLEDSAVYLCASSLATGGEQFFGPGTRLTVL.

This sequence joins TRBV12-3 or TRBV12-4 and TRBJ2-7, with TRBD1 matching 8 bases. This CDR3 has 15 amino acids. The trim removed 3 bases at V and 1 base at J, leaving 5 bases unmatched. CDR3 DNA: TGTGCCAGCAGTTTCAGGGACAGGCCTTCCTACGAGCAGTACTTC. It translates to CASSFRDRPSYEQYF.

The chain has TRBV6-6 and TRBJ2-1, with 10 bases fitting TRBD2. The V segment lost 3 bases and the J segment 6 bases; nucleotides outside the gene matches: 8. This CDR3 comprises 16 residues. Germline V gives CDR1 MNHNY, CDR2 SVGAGI (reference sequence). The CDR3 nucleotides read TGTGCCAGCAGTTATCGGTTACTAGCGGGAACCAATGAGCAGTTCTTC. Translating gives CASSYRLLAGTNEQFF.

The rearrangement joins TRBV2 to TRBJ2-5, with D uncertain. The ends were cut back, 1 base at V and 0 bases at J, with 12 bases in the middle. The CDR3 covers 16 residues. The germline V gene encodes CDR1 SNHLY and CDR2 FYNNEI. The chain's CDR3 is CASSEGQVTYQETQYF. The CDR3 DNA sequence: TGTGCCAGCAGTGAAGGGCAGGTAACTTACCAAGAGACCCAGTACTTC.